The rows below give T cell receptor beta chains drawn from one sample of a study of T cell repertoires in cytomegalovirus infection. TCRdb reprocessed the reads via MiXCR and lists one record per CDR3 protein. The sample yields 740,000 or so distinct CDR3 sequences, 35% to 40% seen once. The sequenced material came from PBMCs. The receptors stem from a human donor in good health (CMV status not recorded). Some clones in this sample may be carry-over from other donors' samples. Each CDR3 is given with its conserved first and last residue. Fields, in order: J gene, V gene, clone size, CDR3 length, D gene, CDR3 DNA, CDR3 protein. The D gene is left open where the match is weak. Size tells how often a clone was seen (once, few, many) or the class of an expanded clone, and some rows leave it out.

TRBJ1-1 TRBV6-6 many 14 - TGTGCCAGCAGTTACACAGGGATGGGGGATGAAGCTTTCTTT CASSYTGMGDEAFF
TRBJ1-1 TRBV25-1 - 12 - TGTGCCAGCACTTCCCGCGGAACTGAAGCTTTCTTT CASTSRGTEAFF
TRBJ2-6 TRBV29-1 once 18 - TGCAGCGTTGGGGGCAGTTGGGGGGCCAGGTCTGGGGCCAACGTCCTGACTTTC CSVGGSWGARSGANVLTF
TRBJ2-5 TRBV19 few 18 - TGTGCCAGTAGTATAGACATAGGGGGACACGGATTGAAAGAGACCCAGTACTTC CASSIDIGGHGLKETQYF
TRBJ1-5 TRBV5-8 - 13 TRBD1 TGTGCCAGCAGCGGAGGACAGGATCAGCCCCAGCATTTT CASSGGQDQPQHF
TRBJ2-7 TRBV20-1 - 14 - TGCAGTGCTAGAGTGCCGGGAGCTCTAAACGAGCAGTACTTC CSARVPGALNEQYF
TRBJ1-1 TRBV6-1 - 16 - TGTGCCAGCACCTTACCTGGACGGGCCTTGAACACTGAAGCTTTCTTT CASTLPGRALNTEAFF
TRBJ1-6 TRBV19 - 13 - TGTGCCAGTAGCCAGAAGAATAATTCACCCCTCCACTTT CASSQKNNSPLHF
TRBJ2-6 TRBV19 - 20 TRBD1 TGTGCCAGTAGTAATACTCGACAGGGCATTATGAAGAGTGGGGCCAACGTCCTGACTTTC CASSNTRQGIMKSGANVLTF
TRBJ2-7 TRBV6-6 few 15 - TGTGCCAGCAGCCAAACCGGACGGCAGGGCTACGAGCAGTACTTC CASSQTGRQGYEQYF
TRBJ2-5 TRBV19 - 15 TRBD1 TGTGCCAGTAGTATCCGGGACAGGGAAGAGGAGACCCAGTACTTC CASSIRDREEETQYF
TRBJ2-3 TRBV6-1 - 15 - TGTGCCAGCTGGGAAAGAGGACCGCTGAAGGATACGCAGTATTTT CASWERGPLKDTQYF
TRBJ2-3 TRBV7-6 few 16 - TGTGCCAGCAGCTTACTAGCCCATCCAAGCACAGATACGCAGTATTTT CASSLLAHPSTDTQYF
TRBJ1-2 TRBV7-9 - 17 - TGTGCCAGCAGCTTAACGAGGTCGATGAGGCGCGCCTATGGCTACACCTTC CASSLTRSMRRAYGYTF
TRBJ2-1 TRBV7-9 - 17 TRBD1 TGTGCCAGCAGCTTAGCTTTTCCCAGGACAGGGAACAATGAGCAGTTCTTC CASSLAFPRTGNNEQFF
TRBJ1-3 TRBV3-1 - 17 - TGTGCCAGCAGCCAAGTTACAGACCGAGGCTCTGGAAACACCATATATTTT CASSQVTDRGSGNTIYF
TRBJ1-1 TRBV7-2 many 16 - TGTGCCAGCAGCTTAGCCGGGGCTTCACGGAACACTGAAGCTTTCTTT CASSLAGASRNTEAFF
TRBJ2-1 TRBV7-8 - 16 - TGTGCCAGCAGCTCTTATAGACAGGATGGGGACAATGAGCAGTTCTTC CASSSYRQDGDNEQFF
TRBJ2-2 TRBV19 few 15 - TGTGCCAGTAGTATAGGCCTACCTAATACCGGGGAGCTGTTTTTT CASSIGLPNTGELFF
TRBJ2-7 TRBV6-2/TRBV6-3 - 15 - TGTGCCAGCAGTCCACCGACGGGCCCCCCATACGAGCAGTACTTC CASSPPTGPPYEQYF
TRBJ1-4 TRBV4-1 - 15 TRBD1 TGCGCCAGCAGCCGATCCGGGACAGGGAATGAAAAACTGTTTTTT CASSRSGTGNEKLFF
TRBJ2-1 TRBV11-2 - 14 - TGTGCCAGCAGCTTAGACTCCTTCCTTAAGGAGCAGTTCTTC CASSLDSFLKEQFF
TRBJ2-7 TRBV2 - 14 - TGTGCCAGCAGGCCCGATTCGGGAGCCTACGAGCAGTACTTC CASRPDSGAYEQYF
TRBJ2-5 TRBV24-1 - 15 TRBD1 TGTGCCACCAGTGACCCCGGGACAGGGGGAGAGACCCAGTACTTC CATSDPGTGGETQYF
TRBJ2-7 TRBV18 - 14 TRBD1 TGTGCCAGCTCGGGCCGGGACAGGGGTCGCGAGCAGTACTTC CASSGRDRGREQYF
TRBJ2-7 TRBV11-2 few 16 - TGTGCCAGCAGCACCACCCGAGCCCCTAGTCGTTACGAGCAGTACTTC CASSTTRAPSRYEQYF
TRBJ1-1 TRBV12-3/TRBV12-4 few 14 - TGTGCCAGCAGTTTAAAGGGGAAGAACACTGAAGCTTTCTTT CASSLKGKNTEAFF
TRBJ2-7 TRBV4-1 - 14 - TGCGCCAGCAGCCAGGACAGCGTAACCTACGAGCAGTACTTC CASSQDSVTYEQYF
TRBJ2-1 TRBV5-4 - 17 - TGTGCCAGCAGCTACGACGATAAGATGAGCTCCTACAATGAGCAGTTATTC CASSYDDKMSSYNEQLF